Each of the 13 T cell receptor beta chains below was sequenced from the same sample in a study of blood T cell repertoires in COVID-19. The assay was immunoSEQ multiplex PCR, and TCRdb's table has in-frame clones only and misses some. The sample has some 190,000 clones; 65% to 85% are singletons. Sequenced material: PBMCs or T cells enriched from blood (not recorded which). The receptors derive from a woman aged 25 to 39 who had been exposed to COVID-19.

J is TRBJ2-7 and V is TRBV5-1, with a tentative D call TRBD1 (6 bases). Germline-derived CDR1 and CDR2 are SGHRS and YFSETQ. The CDR3 covers 14 residues. Trimming stripped 3 bases from V and 3 bases from J, with 13 bases between. The CDR3 protein is CASSWGPDSYEQYF. The DNA for the CDR3 is TGCGCCAGCAGCTGGGGTCCGGACAGCTACGAGCAGTACTTC.

The table lists this clone with a count of one. The chain combines TRBV7-8 with TRBJ1-1; D is unresolved. Germline V CDR1 and CDR2: SGHVS, FQNEAQ. The CDR3 totals 13 residues. V was shortened by 5 bases and J by 1 base, with 8 bases between the two germline ends. The CDR3 is CASSPRRNTEAFF. DNA for the CDR3: TGTGCCAGCAGCCCCCGGAGGAACACTGAAGCTTTCTTT.

The CDR3 loop is CASSPVAGQGKQPQHF. The DNA for the CDR3 is TGCGCCAGCAGCCCAGTTGCGGGACAGGGAAAGCAGCCCCAGCATTTT. V gene TRBV4-3 combines with J gene TRBJ1-5; 9 nucleotides match TRBD1. The CDR3 totals 16 residues. The V and J ends lost 4 bases and 7 bases, in that order; junction bases with no gene match: 11. Per germline, CDR1 LGHNA and CDR2 YSLEER.

The chain recombines TRBV10-3 with TRBJ1-3; D is perhaps TRBD1 (6 bases). In germline, CDR1 is ENHRY, CDR2 SYGVKD. There are 14 residues in the CDR3. Trimming left V 2 bases short and J 4 bases short, with 9 bases between. The CDR3 DNA follows: TGTGCCATCAGTGAGAACAGGGTGGGAAACACCATATATTTT. This sequence encodes CAISENRVGNTIYF.

J is TRBJ1-5 and V is TRBV15; D remains ambiguous. V lost 9 bases, J lost 2 bases, and 20 bases lay in between. The germline CDR1 and CDR2 sequences are LNHNV and YYDKDF (reference sequence). CDR3 length: 16 residues. The CDR3 DNA sequence: TGTGCCACTGGGTATTGGGCTCTTAGTGGCAATCAGCCCCAGCATTTT. Translating gives CATGYWALSGNQPQHF.

The V and J genes are TRBV5-1 and TRBJ2-7, with D maybe TRBD2 (5 bases). V was shortened by 4 bases and J by 6 bases, with 20 bases between the two germline ends. From germline, CDR1 is SGHRS and CDR2 YFSETQ. This CDR3 is 15 amino acids long. CDR3 nucleotide sequence: TGCGCCAGCAGCAAGACAAGCCGGGAACCTTCCGAGCAGTACTTC. Translating it yields CASSKTSREPSEQYF.

The V and J genes are TRBV4-1 and TRBJ2-1, with 10 nucleotides matching TRBD2. Germline assignment: CDR1 MGHRA and CDR2 YSYEKL. J gave up 2 bases and V 2 bases, and 9 bases lay outside the gene matches. The CDR3 is 18 amino acids. The CDR3 loop is CASSQSSIAGGTYNEQFF. In nucleotides, the CDR3 is TGCGCCAGCAGCCAATCCTCTATAGCGGGGGGTACCTACAATGAGCAGTTCTTC.

The chain is built from TRBV29-1 and TRBJ2-7; D is unclear. From germline, CDR1 is SQVTM and CDR2 ANQGSEA. CDR3 size: 13 residues. V was cut by 4 bases and J by 0 bases, with 10 bases left in between. CDR3 in DNA: TGCAGCGTTGTAGAGGCTAGCTCCTACGAGCAGTACTTC. Translated: CSVVEASSYEQYF.

The gene calls are TRBV15 and TRBJ1-2; 10 bases map to TRBD1. The CDR3 sequence is 14 residues long. The trim removed 6 bases at V and 0 bases at J, leaving 1 base unmatched. Per germline, CDR1 LNHNV and CDR2 YYDKDF (reference sequence). CDR3 sequence reads: CATRGTGANYGYTF. In DNA form, the CDR3 reads TGTGCCACCAGGGGGACAGGGGCTAACTATGGCTACACCTTC.

The rearrangement joins TRBV25-1 to TRBJ2-2; no firm D call. V lost 4 bases and J 5 bases, leaving 11 bases between the germline ends. Germline CDR1 is MGHDK and CDR2 is SYGVNS. The CDR3 runs to 14 residues. DNA for the CDR3: TGTGCCAGCAGTGTGAACCTAGTGACCGGGGAGCTGTTTTTT. Translation gives CASSVNLVTGELFF.

The gene calls are TRBV27 and TRBJ2-7; D gene ambiguous. The CDR3 is 13 residues long. V lost 0 bases to trimming and J lost 1 base, with 4 bases between them. Per the germline V gene, CDR1 is MNHEY and CDR2 is SMNVEV (reference sequence). CDR3 nucleotide sequence: TGTGCCAGCAGTTTATCGAGGTCCTACGAGCAGTACTTC. Translated, it gives CASSLSRSYEQYF.

CDR3 in amino acids: CASSLVAGSTEAFF. The CDR3 nucleotides read TGTGCCAGCAGCTTAGTCGCGGGGAGCACTGAAGCTTTCTTT. This rearrangement joins TRBV7-9 to TRBJ1-1; D gene ambiguous. The CDR3 covers 14 residues. The germline V gene encodes CDR1 SEHNR and CDR2 FQNEAQ (reference sequence). Between the trimmed V and J ends, which lost 1 base and 4 bases, there was a span of 10 bases.

This clone occurred once. The chain uses TRBV25-1 and TRBJ2-3; D possibly corresponds to TRBD1 (5 bases). The V gene lost 7 bases and the J gene lost 1 base, with 12 bases spanning the gap. Germline CDR1 is MGHDK and CDR2 is SYGVNS. CDR3 size: 14 residues. CDR3 in DNA: TGTGCCAGCAAAGCTAGGGGTCGCACAGATACGCAGTATTTT. The encoded protein is CASKARGRTDTQYF.